One sample yielded the 18 T cell receptor beta chains listed below, sequenced in a study of PD-1 blockade in classical Hodgkin lymphoma. Brentuximab vedotin exposure varied, and every patient relapsed after autologous stem cell transplantation. Assay: immunoSEQ multiplex PCR; the TCRdb copy retains only in-frame clones and omits some. The table includes tens of thousands of clones, 80% to 90% detected once. The source material was peripheral blood mononuclear cells (PBMCs), sampled at baseline. The receptors shown here come from a human donor with classical Hodgkin lymphoma.

The chain recombines TRBV6-1 with TRBJ2-2, with 10 bases fitting TRBD2. The CDR3 runs to 18 residues. With 2 bases clipped from V and 1 base from J, the junction kept 7 bases outside the gene matches. Looked up from germline, CDR1 is MNHNS and CDR2 is SASEGT. Here the CDR3 DNA reads TGTGCCAGCAGTGAACGGCAATTAGCGGGGGGGAACACCGGGGAGCTGTTTTTT. Translated, it gives CASSERQLAGGNTGELFF.

The CDR3 protein is CASNRAGENTEAFF. Written as DNA, the CDR3 is TGTGCCAGCAATAGGGCAGGAGAGAACACTGAAGCTTTCTTT. The chain carries TRBV6-6 and TRBJ1-1; D not resolved. Per the germline V gene, CDR1 is MNHNY and CDR2 is SVGAGI (reference sequence). V was clipped by 7 bases and J by 1 base, with 13 bases between them. The CDR3 runs 14 residues.

This chain uses TRBV29-1 with TRBJ1-1; weak D call: TRBD1 (5 bases). With 7 bases removed from V and 0 bases from J, the gap between germline ends came to 12 bases. CDR3 length: 13 amino acids. The germline V gene encodes CDR1 SQVTM and CDR2 ANQGSEA. CDR3 coding DNA: TGCAGCGCTAGACAGTTCATGAACACTGAAGCTTTCTTT. Translating gives CSARQFMNTEAFF.

The V gene is TRBV10-3, the J gene TRBJ1-1; D unclear. This CDR3 is 14 amino acids long. Germline loops: CDR1 ENHRY, CDR2 SYGVKD. V lost 3 bases, J lost 1 base, and 9 bases lay in between. The CDR3 reads CAISDEDPNTEAFF. The DNA of the CDR3 is TGTGCCATCAGTGACGAAGACCCGAACACTGAAGCTTTCTTT.

This chain joins TRBV4-1 and TRBJ2-1; no reliable D call. Trimming took off 1 base at V and 6 bases at J, with 16 bases between the two ends. The CDR3 extends over 16 amino acids. Looked up from germline, CDR1 is MGHRA and CDR2 is YSYEKL. The CDR3: CASSQVAPVVGNEQFF. The CDR3 bases are TGCGCCAGCAGCCAAGTGGCACCCGTAGTGGGCAATGAGCAGTTCTTC.

V usage is TRBV12-5 and J usage is TRBJ2-5; tentatively, D is TRBD1 (6 bases). This CDR3 comprises 13 residues. Germline loops: CDR1 LGHNT, CDR2 FRNRAP. Trimming shortened V by 4 bases and J by 3 bases, and 9 bases separated the two germline ends. CDR3 coding DNA: TGTGCTAGTGGTTCGACAGGAGAAGAGACCCAGTACTTC. Amino acid sequence: CASGSTGEETQYF.

This rearrangement joins TRBV9 to TRBJ1-4; tentatively, D is TRBD1 (5 bases). Trimming removed 0 bases at V and 3 bases at J, with 9 bases between. The CDR3 has 15 amino acids. CDR1 SGDLS and CDR2 YYNGEE come from the germline V gene. This CDR3 reads CASSVATASNEKLFF. CDR3 nucleotides: TGTGCCAGCAGCGTAGCGACAGCGTCTAATGAAAAACTGTTTTTT. The full variable domain, with the rest looked up from reference TRBV9 and TRBJ1-4, is DSGVTQTPKHLITATGQRVTLRCSPRSGDLSVYWYQQSLDQGLQFLIQYYNGEERAKGNILERFSAQQFPDLHSELNLSSLELGDSALYFCASSVATASNEKLFFGSGTQLSVL.

The chain employs TRBV30 and TRBJ1-2; tentative D call: TRBD1 (6 bases). The CDR3 contains 11 residues. The germline gives CDR1 GTSNPN, CDR2 SVGIG (reference sequence). V was clipped by 5 bases and J by 7 bases, with 11 bases between them. The CDR3 DNA reads as TGTGCCTGGGCAAGGGGGTTTGGCTACACCTTC. Protein: CAWARGFGYTF.

The chain is built from TRBV25-1 and TRBJ2-6, with D possibly being TRBD1 (6 bases). Deletions cut 6 bases from V and 7 bases from J, with 22 bases between. This CDR3 has 17 amino acids. Germline CDR1 and CDR2: MGHDK and SYGVNS. In nucleotides, the CDR3 is TGTGCCAGCAGGAGGGGTACAGGGCCGGTCTGTGCCAACGTCCTGACTTTC. It codes for CASRRGTGPVCANVLTF.

The chain combines TRBV19 with TRBJ1-6; D gene uncertain. Germline V CDR1 and CDR2: LNHDA, SQIVND (reference sequence). V gave up 7 bases and J gave up 0 bases, with 7 bases separating them. The CDR3 is made up of 14 amino acids. The CDR3 DNA follows: TGTGCCAGTAATCCGAGCTCCTATAATTCACCCCTCCACTTT. It specifies CASNPSSYNSPLHF.

CDR3 coding DNA: TGTGCCAGCAGCTCCCAGGGCACCCAGTACTTC. This codes for CASSSQGTQYF. The J gene is TRBJ2-5, the V gene TRBV7-9; maybe TRBD1 (5 bases). V gave up 4 bases and J gave up 8 bases, with 8 bases separating them. The CDR3 runs to 11 residues. CDR1 is SEHNR, CDR2 FQNEAQ, per germline (reference sequence).

The chain links TRBV30 to TRBJ2-1, with 9 bases identical to TRBD2. Trimming took 6 bases from V and 3 from J; bases not matched to a gene: 9. The CDR3 runs 15 residues. Germline-derived CDR1 and CDR2 are GTSNPN and SVGIG (reference sequence). DNA for the CDR3: TGTGCCTGCTCCTCGGGGACTAGCTTCTACAATGAGCAGTTCTTC. The encoded protein is CACSSGTSFYNEQFF.

The sample holds one count of this clone. The V and J genes are TRBV2 and TRBJ1-3; a possible D gene is TRBD1 (5 bases). Trimming removed 4 bases at V and 0 bases at J, with 10 bases between. The CDR3 runs 15 residues. Germline CDR1 and CDR2: SNHLY and FYNNEI. The CDR3 is CASSGGEHSGNTIYF. CDR3 DNA sequence: TGTGCCAGCAGTGGGGGCGAACACTCTGGAAACACCATATATTTT.

This chain uses TRBV5-1 with TRBJ1-1; weak D call: TRBD1 (5 bases). This CDR3 spans 13 amino acids. V was pared by 1 base and J by 5 bases, with 9 bases between. Germline CDR1 SGHRS, CDR2 YFSETQ. CDR3 in DNA: TGCGCCAGCAGCTTGTTCAGGGAGACTGAAGCTTTCTTT. This sequence encodes CASSLFRETEAFF.

A word on this clone: A read error may account for a junction end that differs from germline. J is TRBJ2-5 and V is TRBV7-9; the D is unclear. In germline, CDR1 is SEHNR, CDR2 FQNEAQ (reference sequence). This CDR3 is built from 9 residues. The CDR3 nucleotides read TGTGCCAGCTCCGAAGATAAGCACTTC. Translation: CASSEDKHF.

For the CDR3, the DNA is TGTGCCAGCAGCTTAGCCAGCGGGGCCTACAATGAGCAGTTCTTC. Protein product: CASSLASGAYNEQFF. The V call is TRBV11-2, the J call TRBJ2-1, with 7 positions matching TRBD2. The CDR3 loop spans 15 amino acids. Germline trimming cut 1 base from V and 2 bases from J; bases unmatched to any gene: 2. CDR1 is SGHAT and CDR2 is FQNNGV in the germline V gene.

V usage is TRBV27 and J usage is TRBJ1-2, with 8 bases matching TRBD1. Germline assignment: CDR1 MNHEY and CDR2 SMNVEV (reference sequence). The CDR3 length is 15 residues. V dropped 6 bases and J dropped 5; count of bases not matched to a gene: 11. CDR3 sequence: CASRPQGQVLYGYTF. CDR3 DNA: TGTGCCAGCAGGCCCCAGGGACAGGTCTTATATGGCTACACCTTC.

This clone was detected once. The chain recombines TRBV4-1 with TRBJ2-3; weak D call: TRBD1 (6 bases). The V and J ends lost 2 bases and 1 base respectively, with 10 bases between them. Germline V gene lookup returns CDR1 MGHRA and CDR2 YSYEKL. The CDR3 loop spans 15 amino acids. CDR3 bases: TGCGCCAGCAGCCAACAACAGGGTCGCACAGATACGCAGTATTTT. Translating gives CASSQQQGRTDTQYF.